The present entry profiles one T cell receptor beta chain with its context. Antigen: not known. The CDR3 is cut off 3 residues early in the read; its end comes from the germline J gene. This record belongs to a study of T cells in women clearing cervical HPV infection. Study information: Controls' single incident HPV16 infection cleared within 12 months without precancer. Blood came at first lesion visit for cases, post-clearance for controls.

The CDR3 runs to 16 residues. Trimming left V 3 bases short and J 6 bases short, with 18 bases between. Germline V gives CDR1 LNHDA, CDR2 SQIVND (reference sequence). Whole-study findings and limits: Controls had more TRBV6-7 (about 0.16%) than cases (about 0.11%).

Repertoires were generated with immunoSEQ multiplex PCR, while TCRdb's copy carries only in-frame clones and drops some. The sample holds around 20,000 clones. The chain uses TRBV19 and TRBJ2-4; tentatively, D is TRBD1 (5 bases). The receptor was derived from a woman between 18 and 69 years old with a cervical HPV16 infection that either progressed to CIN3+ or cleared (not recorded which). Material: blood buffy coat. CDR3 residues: CASSMGLTGKRNIQYF. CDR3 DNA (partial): TGTGCCAGTAGTATGGGGCTCACTGGCAAAAGAAACATT.